This T cell receptor (beta chain) derives from a study of T cell repertoires and HLA-DP antigens. A word on this clone: The antigen is not known.

The CDR3 loop spans 18 amino acids. The V gene end was trimmed by 1 base and the J gene end by 5 bases; junction bases not matched to a gene: 15. Per germline, CDR1 SGHVS and CDR2 FQNEAQ. The PCR primers covered 54 TRBV and 13 TRBJ segments. For pre-culture CD4+ samples, the target was 200,000 to 250,000 T cell genomes. Sequencing was performed with immunoSEQ multiplex PCR; in TCRdb, only in-frame clones are kept and a portion is missing. The table records over 100,000 clones, 80% to 95% of them present only once. The clonotype originates from a woman younger than 30 in good health and CMV-seronegative. The sample was CD4+ T cells from PBMCs. The J gene is TRBJ1-1, the V gene TRBV7-8; 8 positions match TRBD1. The CDR3 sequence is CASSLERSDRGGRTEAFF. The DNA for the CDR3 is TGTGCCAGCAGCTTAGAAAGGAGTGACAGGGGCGGCAGGACTGAAGCTTTCTTT. Complete variable domain (other parts from reference TRBV7-8 and TRBJ1-1): GAGVSQSPRYKVAKRGQDVALRCDPISGHVSLFWYQQALGQGPEFLTYFQNEAQLDKSGLPSDRFFAERPEGSVSTLKIQRTQQEDSAVYLCASSLERSDRGGRTEAFFGQGTRLTVV.